The 3 T cell receptor beta chains below were found in one sample sequenced in a study of shared clonotypes between healthy human individuals. Profiling relied on immunoSEQ multiplex PCR, and the TCRdb table lists in-frame clones only, not all of them. Of some 2.1 million clones in the sample, about 95% were seen once. As defined, naive CD8 cells were CD45RO-negative and positively selected for CCR7, with terminally differentiated effector memory CD45RA+ cells excluded. Sequencing was carried out using naive CD8+ T cells sorted from blood. All receptors derive from a man aged 18 to 35 in good health.

This chain joins TRBV6-1 and TRBJ1-2; weak D call: TRBD1 (6 bases). From germline, CDR1 is MNHNS and CDR2 SASEGT. V was shortened by 5 bases and J by 2 bases, with 9 bases between the two germline ends. This CDR3 region has 13 residues. The CDR3 spells CASSSGENYGYTF. The CDR3 coding sequence is TGTGCCAGCAGTTCAGGGGAAAACTATGGCTACACCTTC.

The V call is TRBV6-6, the J call TRBJ2-7, with TRBD1 matching 7 bases. Per the germline V gene, CDR1 is MNHNY and CDR2 is SVGAGI (reference sequence). Losses at the gene ends were 6 bases for V and 5 bases for J; bases not matched to a gene: 13. This CDR3 has 15 residues. The CDR3 sequence is CASRPLTGEYHEQYF. The CDR3 DNA sequence: TGTGCCAGCAGGCCCCTCACAGGGGAGTATCACGAGCAGTACTTC.

The chain links TRBV14 to TRBJ2-7; D is possibly TRBD1 (6 bases). This CDR3 contains 13 residues. V was shortened by 5 bases and J by 6 bases, with 14 bases between the two germline ends. Germline values: CDR1 SGHDN, CDR2 FVKESK. Here the CDR3 DNA reads TGTGCCAGCAGCTGGGGGCCGACGGGCGAGCAGTACTTC. Protein: CASSWGPTGEQYF.